This T cell receptor beta chain comes out of a study of control samples from healthy donors and cancer patients. Assay used: immunoSEQ multiplex PCR; TCRdb lists only in-frame clones, some missing. The sample lists approximately 70,000 clones; 84% were seen once. From germline, CDR1 is SGHTA and CDR2 FQGNSA. V lost 2 bases and J lost 0, with 8 bases in between. The CDR3 has 15 amino acids. The sequencing input was blood. The chain recombines TRBV7-2 with TRBJ1-3; D ambiguous. The clonotype comes from a man between 50 and 59 years old in good health. CDR3 bases: TGTGCCAGCAGCTTAACATCAAGCTCTGGAAACACCATATATTTT. Translation gives CASSLTSSSGNTIYF.